The T cell receptor beta chain described here comes from a study of cytomegalovirus exposure and HLA in healthy donors. Study background: Earlier results showed 90 million to 130 million unique TCR beta sequences derived from some 180 million T cells.

This clone was counted once. The CDR3 spans 15 residues. V lost 4 bases to trimming and J lost 2 bases; unmatched junction nucleotides: 8. The germline V gene encodes CDR1 SGHDN and CDR2 FVKESK. The primer mix had 60 Vbeta and 13 Jbeta primers. Sequencing was performed with immunoSEQ multiplex PCR; in TCRdb, only in-frame clones are kept and a portion is missing. Of 95,000 to 150,000 clones listed, around 80% are singletons. The chain employs TRBV14 and TRBJ2-7, with TRBD1 matching over 7 bases. This receptor was taken from a man aged 25-40 years in good health and CMV-seronegative. The specimen sequenced was PBMCs. CDR3 in DNA: TGTGCCAGCAGCCCCCGGGACAGTAGACCCTACGAGCAGTACTTC. Its protein product is CASSPRDSRPYEQYF.